The clone carrying this T cell receptor (beta chain) was seen repeatedly, ten times or more. The CDR3 is 15 residues long. Trimming removed 3 bases from V and 1 base from J, with 11 bases in between. The germline CDR1 and CDR2 sequences are ENHRY and SYGVKD. This sample is part of a study of regulatory T cells in long-lasting Graves disease. Combining iRepertoire HTBI primers with Arm-PCR of CDR3 regions, the authors built TCR beta libraries. Each CDR3 protein is one row after TCRdb ran MiXCR on the multiplex PCR reads. The sample carries roughly 500,000 distinct CDR3 sequences, roughly 15% recorded once. Noted time point: newly diagnosed GD, antithyroid drugs for less than 3 months. The TCR library was made from RNA that had been extracted from PBMCs in TRIzol. An endocrinology department located in Xi'an, China, was where the patients came from. The sample also formed part of further work on T cells in Graves' hyperthyroidism and ophthalmopathy. Turning to that study: Participants, patients aged 18 to 65, had newly diagnosed hyperthyroidism with a duration under 2 months. The diagnoses drew upon clinical symptoms, serum thyroxine and TRAb, thyroid ultrasound and orbital computed tomography. With the HTBI primer set, the TCR CDR3 went through a first round of RT-PCR.

This sequence joins TRBV10-3 and TRBJ2-3; D remains unclear. The sequence was obtained from a woman between 45 and 65 years old with Graves disease. The sample in question was peripheral blood mononuclear cells (PBMCs), obtained at new diagnosis, from a patient treated with antithyroid drugs. As DNA, the CDR3 is TGTGCCATCAGTGAATGGGCGGACCGCACAGATACGCAGTATTTT. Amino acids: CAISEWADRTDTQYF.